This T cell receptor beta chain was sequenced for a study of T cell responses to AZD1222 COVID-19 vaccine. Method: immunoSEQ multiplex PCR; TCRdb's copy keeps in-frame clones and lacks some. The sample carries approximately 150,000 clones, around nine tenths recorded once. Pooled in the analysis were second doses at about 4 or about 12 weeks. The CDR3 is 13 amino acids. Germline CDR1 and CDR2: SEHNR and FQNEAQ (reference sequence). V was pared by 2 bases and J by 1 base, with 5 bases between. As for this clone: Its antigen is unknown.

Overall study findings and caveats: Regions 160-218 and 743-854 held dominance among vaccine-associated CD4 TCRs, which spanned spike. Seropositive AZD1222 recipients at baseline numbered only 5 or 6.

The chain has TRBV7-9 and TRBJ1-1; the D gene is possibly TRBD1 (5 bases). The clonotype comes from an adult who received the AZD1222 COVID-19 vaccine. Sequenced material: peripheral blood, taken 28 days after the second AZD1222 dose. CDR3 residues: CASSLQGNTEAFF. In nucleotides, the CDR3 is TGTGCCAGCAGCTTACAGGGGAACACTGAAGCTTTCTTT.